The 30 T cell receptor beta chains reported below all come from one sample, sequenced in a study of CD8 T cells in ankylosing spondylitis. TCRdb processed the 5' RACE reads anew with MiXCR; each CDR3 protein has one entry. The sample contains about 800,000 distinct CDR3 sequences, over 9.5% of which appear only once. Study-level points and caveats: Ankylosing spondylitis blood seemed to carry a telltale TCR beta motif made of fewer than 10 highly homologous variants.

Their target antigens are unknown. The sequenced sample consisted of blood, either unsorted or a sorted T cell fraction (not recorded which). These receptors came from a male donor with ankylosing spondylitis.

This clonotype was observed at least ten times. V gene TRBV7-2 combines with J gene TRBJ2-7; 9 bases are shared with TRBD1. CDR1 and CDR2 from the germline V gene are SGHTA and FQGNSA. This CDR3 is 15 amino acids long. J lost 6 bases, V lost 2 bases, and 8 bases had no gene match. The CDR3 DNA reads TGTGCCAGCAGCTTAACAGGGGGCGAGTACTTCGAGCAGTACTTC. This codes for CASSLTGGEYFEQYF.

The chain recombines TRBV7-2 with TRBJ2-1; D gene uncertain. The ends were cut back, 5 bases at V and 9 bases at J, with 11 bases in the middle. Germline CDR1 reads SGHTA; CDR2 reads FQGNSA. The CDR3 sequence is 12 residues long. The CDR3 loop reads CASSPFRSEQFF. CDR3 DNA: TGTGCCAGCAGCCCGTTCAGGAGTGAGCAGTTCTTC. Combining the CDR3 with reference TRBV7-2 and TRBJ2-1 gives the whole variable domain GAGVSQSPSNKVTEKGKDVELRCDPISGHTALYWYRQSLGQGLEFLIYFQGNSAPDKSGLPSDRFSAERTGGSVSTLTIQRTQQEDSAVYLCASSPFRSEQFFGPGTRLTVL.

This clonotype was seen at least ten times. The chain links TRBV29-1 to TRBJ1-2, with 8 nucleotides matching TRBD1. Germline V CDR1 and CDR2: SQVTM, ANQGSEA. The CDR3 has 13 residues. J was trimmed by 4 bases and V by 4 bases; bases with no gene match: 5. The CDR3 is CSVGAGGSYGYTF. Written as DNA, the CDR3 is TGCAGCGTTGGGGCAGGGGGCAGCTATGGCTACACCTTC. Based on the CDR3 plus reference TRBV29-1 and TRBJ1-2, the full variable domain is SAVISQKPSRDICQRGTSLTIQCQVDSQVTMMFWYRQQPGQSLTLIATANQGSEATYESGFVIDKFPISRPNLTFSTLTVSNMSPEDSSIYLCSVGAGGSYGYTFGSGTRLTVV.

The genes are TRBV12-3 or TRBV12-4 and TRBJ1-2, with D possibly being TRBD1 (6 bases). Trimming removed 5 bases from V and 8 bases from J, with 18 bases in between. This CDR3 region has 14 residues. For the CDR3, the DNA is TGTGCCAGCAGTCGGACAGTAAAAGGAAACGGCTACACCTTC. Translated, it gives CASSRTVKGNGYTF.

The V and J genes are TRBV28 and TRBJ2-7, with 7 bases matching TRBD1. The junction had 11 bases not matched to a gene; V was cut back by 7 bases and J by 2 bases. Germline loops: CDR1 MDHEN, CDR2 SYDVKM. The CDR3 runs to 15 residues. The CDR3 coding sequence is TGTGCCAGCATTCTCGACAGGGCCCGTCCCTACGAGCAGTACTTC. The encoded protein is CASILDRARPYEQYF.

This clonotype has more than one count but fewer than ten. This chain connects TRBV18 to TRBJ2-5; D call uncertain. Germline V CDR1 and CDR2: KGHSH, LQKENI. The CDR3 has 11 amino acids. V was pared by 3 bases and J by 7 bases, with 6 bases between. The CDR3 sequence: CASSPPGTQYF. Here the CDR3 DNA reads TGTGCCAGCTCACCGCCTGGGACCCAGTACTTC.

The rearrangement links TRBV6-1 to TRBJ1-6; D remains ambiguous. The germline V gene has CDR1 MNHNS and CDR2 SASEGT. This CDR3 has 13 residues. Trimming took 6 bases from V and 6 from J, leaving 9 bases between them. This CDR3 is CASRGRPNSPLHF. The CDR3 nucleotides are TGTGCCAGCAGAGGACGGCCTAATTCACCCCTCCACTTT.

This clonotype appeared a few times. This sequence joins TRBV6-2 or TRBV6-3 and TRBJ1-6; D is ambiguous. The CDR3 is made up of 13 amino acids. Germline V gene sequence: CDR1 MNHEY, CDR2 SVGEGT. Deletions cut 4 bases from V and 8 bases from J, with 9 bases between. In DNA, the CDR3 is TGTGCCAGCAGTTTCGGACTGGATTCACCCCTCCACTTT. Translation gives CASSFGLDSPLHF.

The rearrangement links TRBV28 to TRBJ2-7; the D is unclear. The germline V gene encodes CDR1 MDHEN and CDR2 SYDVKM. The CDR3 consists of 14 residues. V was cut by 4 bases and J by 6 bases, with 16 bases left in between. The CDR3 DNA reads TGTGCCAGCAGTTCAACGGCCCAGGCCCGCGAGCAGTACTTC. Its protein product is CASSSTAQAREQYF. The whole variable domain, remainder taken from reference TRBV28 and TRBJ2-7, is DVKVTQSSRYLVKRTGEKVFLECVQDMDHENMFWYRQDPGLGLRLIYFSYDVKMKEKGDIPEGYSVSREKKERFSLILESASTNQTSMYLCASSSTAQAREQYFGPGTRLTVT.

This clonotype occurred many times. J is TRBJ2-7 and V is TRBV7-2; D not certain. CDR1 is SGHTA, CDR2 FQGNSA, per germline. V was pared by 6 bases and J by 3 bases, with 6 bases between. The length of the CDR3 is 11 residues. The CDR3 nucleotides are TGTGCCAGCAGTTCCCACTACGAGCAGTACTTC. Protein product: CASSSHYEQYF.

In this sample, this clonotype turned up a few times. The chain recombines TRBV9 with TRBJ2-7; maybe TRBD2 (5 bases). Germline loops: CDR1 SGDLS, CDR2 YYNGEE. This CDR3 comprises 13 residues. Trimming stripped 2 bases from V and 1 base from J, with 7 bases between. The CDR3 loop reads CASSVGVSYEQYF. DNA for the CDR3: TGTGCCAGCAGCGTGGGAGTGTCCTACGAGCAGTACTTC.

This clonotype turned up a few times. The rearrangement links TRBV6-1 to TRBJ2-7; tentative D call: TRBD1 (6 bases). In germline, CDR1 is MNHNS, CDR2 SASEGT. The V end was cut by 5 bases, the J end by 4 bases, with 18 bases between. This CDR3 region has 15 residues. This CDR3 reads CASSPTGSATYEQYF. CDR3 bases: TGTGCCAGCAGTCCGACAGGTTCGGCTACATACGAGCAGTACTTC.

This clonotype appeared a few times. This chain joins TRBV4-3 and TRBJ2-1; TRBD2 matches 14 bases. The germline V gene encodes CDR1 LGHNA and CDR2 YSLEER. Trimming removed 0 bases from V and 9 bases from J; junction bases left unmatched: 1. This CDR3 is 15 amino acids long. The CDR3: CASSQEGLAGAEQFF. CDR3 DNA: TGCGCCAGCAGCCAAGAGGGACTAGCGGGGGCTGAGCAGTTCTTC.

This clonotype was counted many times. J is TRBJ1-2 and V is TRBV28, with D maybe TRBD1 (5 bases). Deletions cut 1 base from V and 3 bases from J, with 9 bases between. The CDR3 length is 14 residues. Germline V lookup: CDR1 MDHEN, CDR2 SYDVKM. The CDR3 DNA follows: TGTGCCAGCAGTTTATTCAGGGAGGACTATGGCTACACCTTC. Protein product: CASSLFREDYGYTF.

This clonotype was found many times. The rearrangement uses TRBV29-1 and TRBJ2-3, with D possibly TRBD2 on 6 matching bases. This CDR3 has 13 residues. Trimming left V 5 bases short and J 6 bases short, with 15 bases between. In germline, CDR1 is SQVTM, CDR2 ANQGSEA. For the CDR3, the DNA is TGCAGCGTTATGGGCGGGGTACCCGATACGCAGTATTTT. Residues: CSVMGGVPDTQYF.

The CDR3 DNA reads TGTGCCACCAGCAGAGGCCGGGCAGGGGGGGCCTACGAGCAGTACTTC. Translated, it gives CATSRGRAGGAYEQYF. The chain joins TRBV15 to TRBJ2-7; TRBD1 or TRBD2 may be the D gene (7 bases each). Germline assignment: CDR1 LNHNV and CDR2 YYDKDF (reference sequence). The CDR3 spans 16 residues. Trimming removed 1 base from V and 2 bases from J, with 15 bases in between.

Ten or more counts support this clonotype. The chain joins TRBV13 to TRBJ2-1; 8 bases line up with TRBD2. This CDR3 comprises 16 residues. The germline V gene has CDR1 PRHDT and CDR2 FYEKMQ (reference sequence). V dropped 1 base and J dropped 3; count of bases not matched to a gene: 5. CDR3 loop: CASSLVGTRFYNEQFF. CDR3 coding DNA: TGTGCCAGCAGCTTAGTGGGGACTAGATTCTACAATGAGCAGTTCTTC.

The chain recombines TRBV6-1 with TRBJ2-1; TRBD2 agrees at 13 bases. The CDR3 length is 16 residues. CDR1 and CDR2 (germline): MNHNS, SASEGT. V gave up 7 bases and J gave up 2 bases; unmatched junction bases: 5. The CDR3 coding sequence is TGTGCCAGCAAGGAAACTAGCGGGAGGGCCTACAATGAGCAGTTCTTC. Amino acids: CASKETSGRAYNEQFF.

Ten or more counts support this clonotype. The chain employs TRBV7-9 and TRBJ2-7, with unresolved D. V was pared by 1 base and J by 1 base, with 8 bases between. Looked up from germline, CDR1 is SEHNR and CDR2 is FQNEAQ (reference sequence). This CDR3 spans 14 amino acids. This CDR3 is CASSLGEPSYEQYF. CDR3 nucleotides: TGTGCCAGCAGCTTAGGAGAACCGTCCTACGAGCAGTACTTC.

The genes are TRBV4-3 and TRBJ1-1; the D is unclear. The CDR3 sequence is 14 residues long. Germline V CDR1 and CDR2: LGHNA, YSLEER. The V gene lost 3 bases and the J gene lost 1 base, with 9 bases spanning the gap. The CDR3 DNA follows: TGCGCCAGCAGCCACGGACCGCCGAACACTGAAGCTTTCTTT. This encodes CASSHGPPNTEAFF.

V and J are TRBV4-3 and TRBJ2-3, with TRBD2 matching 9 bases. V shed 4 bases, J shed 2 bases, and the junction held 13 bases outside the gene matches. This CDR3 is 18 amino acids long. Germline V lookup: CDR1 LGHNA, CDR2 YSLEER. The CDR3 DNA follows: TGCGCCAGCAGCCCTTTGGTCGCGGGAGGGTGGATCACAGATACGCAGTATTTT. Amino acid sequence: CASSPLVAGGWITDTQYF.

This clonotype came up many times. The CDR3 sequence is CSVEGTGGPDTQYF. The CDR3 bases are TGCAGCGTTGAAGGGACAGGTGGTCCAGATACGCAGTATTTT. The J gene is TRBJ2-3, the V gene TRBV29-1; TRBD1 matches 7 bases. Germline assignment: CDR1 SQVTM and CDR2 ANQGSEA. The trim removed 1 base at V and 4 bases at J, leaving 5 bases unmatched. The CDR3 length is 14 residues.

This clonotype was seen a few times. The chain employs TRBV5-1 and TRBJ1-2; D is perhaps TRBD1 (5 bases). The CDR3 spans 15 residues. Germline CDR1 and CDR2: SGHRS and YFSETQ. V lost 0 bases to trimming and J lost 5 bases, with 14 bases between them. This chain's CDR3 is CASSLEVLGLYGYTF. CDR3 DNA: TGCGCCAGCAGCTTGGAAGTGTTGGGGCTGTATGGCTACACCTTC.

The chain couples TRBV7-9 to TRBJ1-2; the D gene is possibly TRBD1 (6 bases). V was shortened by 6 bases and J by 6 bases, with 11 bases between the two germline ends. Per the germline V gene, CDR1 is SEHNR and CDR2 is FQNEAQ (reference sequence). The CDR3 has 12 amino acids. CDR3 amino acids: CASSGQFDGYTF. CDR3 nucleotides: TGTGCCAGCAGTGGACAGTTCGATGGCTACACCTTC.

This clonotype occurred many times. The V and J genes are TRBV20-1 and TRBJ2-4; perhaps TRBD2 as D (5 bases). Trimming took 5 bases from V and 7 from J, leaving 6 bases between them. CDR1 DFQATT and CDR2 SNEGSKA come from the germline V gene (reference sequence). The CDR3 totals 10 residues. This chain's CDR3 is CSAWENIQYF. The CDR3 DNA is TGCAGTGCTTGGGAGAACATTCAGTACTTC.

This clonotype was observed a handful of times. The chain couples TRBV4-3 to TRBJ2-3, with a weak D call TRBD2 (5 bases). Germline CDR1 reads LGHNA; CDR2 reads YSLEER. The CDR3 is made up of 16 amino acids. V lost 0 bases and J 0 bases, leaving 10 bases between the germline ends. The CDR3 bases are TGCGCCAGCAGCCAAGAGACTACCTTGAGCACAGATACGCAGTATTTT. This codes for CASSQETTLSTDTQYF.

The chain recombines TRBV11-3 with TRBJ2-7, with D possibly called TRBD1 or TRBD2 (5 bases each). CDR1 is SGHNT, CDR2 YENEEA, per germline. Trimming cost V 2 bases and J 5 bases, with 13 bases left between them. CDR3 size: 14 residues. As DNA, the CDR3 is TGTGCCAGCAGCTTATGGGGGAGTAGCCACGAGCAGTACTTC. Translating it yields CASSLWGSSHEQYF.

This clonotype was seen a few times. The chain has TRBV10-3 and TRBJ2-7; 9 bases map to TRBD2. From germline, CDR1 is ENHRY and CDR2 SYGVKD. Trimming took 0 bases from V and 2 from J; bases not matched to a gene: 8. The CDR3 loop spans 17 amino acids. The CDR3 protein is CAISESFASGTTYEQYF. The DNA for the CDR3 is TGTGCCATCAGTGAGTCATTCGCTAGCGGGACTACCTACGAGCAGTACTTC.

The chain couples TRBV7-9 to TRBJ1-2; D gene unclear. The CDR3 extends over 14 amino acids. V dropped 3 bases and J dropped 4 bases, with 12 bases sitting between them. Looked up from germline, CDR1 is SEHNR and CDR2 is FQNEAQ (reference sequence). CDR3 amino acids: CASSLRAWAYGYTF. The CDR3 bases are TGTGCCAGCAGCTTGCGGGCTTGGGCCTATGGCTACACCTTC.

This chain uses TRBV4-3 with TRBJ2-3; TRBD2 aligns across 8 bases. In germline, CDR1 is LGHNA, CDR2 YSLEER. Trimming cost V 1 base and J 2 bases; bases outside gene matches: 11. The CDR3 consists of 18 residues. The CDR3: CASSQVAVVAGNTDTQYF. For the CDR3, the DNA is TGCGCCAGCAGCCAAGTCGCAGTGGTAGCGGGAAACACAGATACGCAGTATTTT.